The 25 T cell receptor beta chains listed next were all sequenced from one sample in a study of blood T cell repertoires in COVID-19. Data came from immunoSEQ multiplex PCR; TCRdb stores just in-frame clones and leaves some out. The sample lists more than 85,000 clones; more than 85% were seen once. The specimen was peripheral blood. Receptors were obtained from a man between 18 and 35 years old with acute or convalescent COVID-19.

This clone was counted once. This sequence joins TRBV5-5 and TRBJ2-7, with D unclear. The CDR3 extends over 12 amino acids. The V and J ends lost 0 bases and 4 bases respectively, with 5 bases between them. Germline lookup yields CDR1 SGHKS and CDR2 YYEKEE (reference sequence). CDR3 nucleotides: TGTGCCAGCAGCTTGGGAGTATACGAGCAGTACTTC. Its protein is CASSLGVYEQYF.

This chain joins TRBV9 and TRBJ2-1, with a weak D call TRBD1 (6 bases). CDR3 length: 16 amino acids. CDR1 is SGDLS, CDR2 YYNGEE, per germline. V was trimmed by 0 bases and J by 5 bases, leaving 15 bases between them. The CDR3 nucleotides read TGTGCCAGCAGCGTAGACCCGAGGGGGTTAAACAATGAGCAGTTCTTC. This translates into CASSVDPRGLNNEQFF.

V gene TRBV11-2 combines with J gene TRBJ2-7; TRBD1 agrees at 7 bases. After removal of 3 bases from V and 2 bases from J, the junction contained 7 bases not matched to a gene. The CDR3 runs to 15 residues. CDR1 is SGHAT and CDR2 is FQNNGV in the germline V gene. The CDR3 region is CASSFPGTVAYEQYF. The CDR3 nucleotides are TGTGCCAGCAGCTTCCCCGGGACAGTCGCCTACGAGCAGTACTTC. Full variable domain (rest looked up from reference TRBV11-2 and TRBJ2-7): EAGVAQSPRYKIIEKRQSVAFWCNPISGHATLYWYQQILGQGPKLLIQFQNNGVVDDSQLPKDRFSAERLKGVDSTLKIQPAKLEDSAVYLCASSFPGTVAYEQYFGPGTRLTVT.

The count of this clone is one. V usage is TRBV7-9 and J usage is TRBJ1-4; TRBD1 agrees at 10 bases. V shed 6 bases, J shed 4 bases, and the junction held 5 bases outside the gene matches. Germline V gene lookup returns CDR1 SEHNR and CDR2 FQNEAQ (reference sequence). The CDR3 totals 15 residues. The CDR3: CASRTGTGVNEKLFF. The CDR3 nucleotides read TGTGCCAGCAGGACCGGGACAGGGGTTAATGAAAAACTGTTTTTT.

The gene calls are TRBV27 and TRBJ1-5, with D possibly matching TRBD1 (5 bases). V was cut by 5 bases and J by 4 bases, with 21 bases left in between. CDR3 length: 17 amino acids. CDR1 and CDR2 from the germline V gene are MNHEY and SMNVEV (reference sequence). This CDR3 is CASSPDSWGGDNQPQHF. The CDR3 DNA follows: TGTGCCAGCAGTCCAGACAGTTGGGGTGGGGATAATCAGCCCCAGCATTTT.

The chain carries TRBV5-1 and TRBJ2-3; 12 bases line up with TRBD2. Germline-derived CDR1 and CDR2 are SGHRS and YFSETQ. Trimming cost V 3 bases and J 2 bases; bases outside gene matches: 4. The CDR3 is made up of 16 amino acids. The CDR3 protein is CASSSRLAGVTDTQYF. In DNA, the CDR3 is TGCGCCAGCAGCTCTCGACTAGCGGGAGTCACAGATACGCAGTATTTT.

CDR3 sequence reads: CASSSVGTEDNEQFF. The CDR3 nucleotides read TGTGCCAGCAGCTCGGTCGGGACAGAGGACAATGAGCAGTTCTTC. J is TRBJ2-1 and V is TRBV7-6; 7 bases align to TRBD1. The V and J ends lost 4 bases and 5 bases, in that order; junction bases with no gene match: 8. Germline CDR1 and CDR2: SGHVS and FNYEAQ. There are 15 residues in the CDR3.

The V call is TRBV5-5, the J call TRBJ1-2; D is ambiguous. Trimming shortened V by 1 base and J by 4 bases, and 14 bases separated the two germline ends. Per germline, CDR1 SGHKS and CDR2 YYEKEE (reference sequence). CDR3 length: 15 residues. The CDR3 nucleotides are TGTGCCAGCAGCTTGAATTGGGAGGGTAGCTATGGCTACACCTTC. Translation gives CASSLNWEGSYGYTF.

The chain carries TRBV19 and TRBJ2-1, with a tentative D call TRBD2 (6 bases). Trimming took off 1 base at V and 10 bases at J, with 20 bases between the two ends. Per the germline V gene, CDR1 is LNHDA and CDR2 is SQIVND (reference sequence). CDR3 length: 16 amino acids. Here the CDR3 reads CASSIVEGSGLDEQFF. Here the CDR3 DNA reads TGTGCCAGTAGTATAGTTGAAGGTAGCGGACTGGACGAGCAGTTCTTC.

This chain connects TRBV4-1 to TRBJ2-5; perhaps TRBD2 as D (6 bases). CDR3 length equals 16 residues. The germline V gene encodes CDR1 MGHRA and CDR2 YSYEKL. Trimming took off 1 base at V and 4 bases at J, with 16 bases between the two ends. The CDR3 DNA reads TGCGCCAGCAGCCAAGGGGTTGCCCAAGCGGGAGAGACCCAGTACTTC. Translating gives CASSQGVAQAGETQYF.

The chain joins TRBV11-2 to TRBJ2-3; TRBD2 might be the D (5 bases). The CDR3 has 13 amino acids. Germline V CDR1 and CDR2: SGHAT, FQNNGV. Trimming took 5 bases from V and 6 from J, leaving 12 bases between them. In DNA form, the CDR3 reads TGTGCCAGCAGCGAAAGAGGGAAGGATACGCAGTATTTT. Its translation is CASSERGKDTQYF.

This clone occurred once. The chain carries TRBV6-1 and TRBJ2-5, with 11 bases fitting TRBD1. Trimming took 3 bases from V and 5 from J; bases not matched to a gene: 20. The CDR3 runs 20 residues. From germline, CDR1 is MNHNS and CDR2 SASEGT. The CDR3 spells CASSDPGWPGTGGSRETQYF. In nucleotides, the CDR3 is TGTGCCAGCAGTGACCCGGGGTGGCCTGGGACAGGGGGGTCTCGGGAGACCCAGTACTTC.

The CDR3 coding sequence is TGTGCCAGCAGTGCCCACGGGGGACAGGGGAACACTGAAGCTTTCTTT. Protein sequence: CASSAHGGQGNTEAFF. The chain carries TRBV25-1 and TRBJ1-1, with 9 bases that match TRBD1. Trimming took 4 bases from V and 1 from J; bases not matched to a gene: 7. The germline CDR1 and CDR2 sequences are MGHDK and SYGVNS. The CDR3 length is 16 residues.

The genes are TRBV18 and TRBJ2-3; no clear D. This CDR3 contains 12 residues. The germline V gene has CDR1 KGHSH and CDR2 LQKENI. Trimming took off 5 bases at V and 4 bases at J, with 7 bases between the two ends. The CDR3, as DNA: TGTGCCAGCTCAGTTCTACCAGATACGCAGTATTTT. Translation gives CASSVLPDTQYF. The whole variable domain, filled in from reference TRBV18 and TRBJ2-3, reads NAGVMQNPRHLVRRRGQEARLRCSPMKGHSHVYWYRQLPEEGLKFMVYLQKENIIDESGMPKERFSAEFPKEGPSILRIQQVVRGDSAAYFCASSVLPDTQYFGPGTRLTVL.

This chain uses TRBV7-9 with TRBJ1-4; D unresolved. V lost 1 base, J lost 5 bases, and 11 bases lay in between. From germline, CDR1 is SEHNR and CDR2 FQNEAQ (reference sequence). The CDR3 sequence is 15 residues long. The CDR3 DNA is TGTGCCAGCAGCTTAGGAGGACTTTTCAATGAAAAACTGTTTTTT. Protein product: CASSLGGLFNEKLFF.

This clone was seen once. This chain joins TRBV9 and TRBJ1-1; TRBD1 might be the D (6 bases). Trimming left V 4 bases short and J 5 bases short, with 18 bases between. Germline V gene lookup returns CDR1 SGDLS and CDR2 YYNGEE. The CDR3 runs 15 residues. CDR3 in amino acids: CASSFRGGTKTEAFF. The CDR3 DNA reads as TGTGCCAGCAGCTTCCGAGGGGGTACGAAGACTGAAGCTTTCTTT.

This clone was observed a single time. The chain couples TRBV21-1 to TRBJ2-3; the D segment call TRBD2 is taken from the table without a DNA check. TRBV21-1 constitutes a pseudogene. This CDR3 has 18 residues. The CDR3 DNA follows: TGTGCCAGCAGCAAAGTGGAGGGAACACTAGCGCACACAGATACGCAGTATTTT. Protein product: CASSKVEGTLAHTDTQYF.

The chain couples TRBV18 to TRBJ2-7; 8 bases line up with TRBD1. Germline V CDR1 and CDR2: KGHSH, LQKENI. This CDR3 region has 16 residues. J lost 5 bases, V lost 3 bases, and 12 bases had no gene match. The CDR3 spells CASSPPPADRAHEQYF. The CDR3 DNA sequence: TGTGCCAGCTCACCCCCACCCGCGGACAGGGCACACGAGCAGTACTTC. The entire variable domain, with the rest obtained from reference TRBV18 and TRBJ2-7, is as follows: NAGVMQNPRHLVRRRGQEARLRCSPMKGHSHVYWYRQLPEEGLKFMVYLQKENIIDESGMPKERFSAEFPKEGPSILRIQQVVRGDSAAYFCASSPPPADRAHEQYFGPGTRLTVT.

V gene TRBV6-5 combines with J gene TRBJ1-1; a weak D match, TRBD1 (5 bases). Trimming took 7 bases from V and 1 from J, leaving 16 bases between them. Germline CDR1 MNHEY, CDR2 SVGAGI. The CDR3 covers 15 residues. The CDR3 loop reads CASTPSGQGNTEAFF. For the CDR3, the DNA is TGTGCCAGCACCCCTTCCGGGCAGGGGAACACTGAAGCTTTCTTT.

This rearrangement joins TRBV6-5 to TRBJ1-5; D remains unclear. The CDR3 is 14 amino acids. Trimming took 6 bases from V and 0 from J, leaving 9 bases between them. The germline V gene has CDR1 MNHEY and CDR2 SVGAGI. CDR3: CASRDSLSNQPQHF. The CDR3 nucleotides read TGTGCCAGCAGAGACTCCCTTAGCAATCAGCCCCAGCATTTT.

The genes are TRBV6-5 and TRBJ2-7; D not certain. CDR3 length: 13 residues. Germline V gives CDR1 MNHEY, CDR2 SVGAGI. Trimming pared 6 bases from V and 3 bases from J, leaving 12 bases between. The CDR3 here is CASSHEAFYEQYF. CDR3 sequence (DNA): TGTGCCAGCAGCCACGAGGCTTTCTACGAGCAGTACTTC.

V is TRBV15 and J is TRBJ1-1; possible D gene TRBD1, 6 bases. The CDR3 has 17 residues. The V gene's germline CDR1 is LNHNV and CDR2 YYDKDF (reference sequence). The V and J ends lost 0 bases and 3 bases respectively, with 17 bases between them. In nucleotides, the CDR3 is TGTGCCACCAGCAGAGATCGGGGGGCGAATTTTGACACTGAAGCTTTCTTT. Translating gives CATSRDRGANFDTEAFF.

This clone was observed a single time. The gene calls are TRBV5-1 and TRBJ2-5; TRBD1 might be the D (6 bases). Trimming pared 1 base from V and 5 bases from J, leaving 15 bases between. Germline CDR1 is SGHRS and CDR2 is YFSETQ. This CDR3 is built from 15 residues. CDR3: CASSLQGSEEETQYF. The CDR3 bases are TGCGCCAGCAGCTTGCAGGGGTCGGAGGAGGAGACCCAGTACTTC.

The CDR3 DNA reads TGTGCCAGCAGTTTTCTCCGGGGCTACACCTTC. As protein: CASSFLRGYTF. This chain links TRBV12-3 or TRBV12-4 with TRBJ1-2; D is unresolved. The ends were cut back, 3 bases at V and 8 bases at J, with 7 bases in the middle. The CDR3 extends over 11 amino acids.

V is TRBV6-4 and J is TRBJ1-2; no firm D call. The CDR3 totals 12 residues. Germline CDR1 is MRHNA and CDR2 is SNTAGT. With 2 bases removed from V and 6 bases from J, the gap between germline ends came to 7 bases. Here the CDR3 reads CASSDSRDGYTF. The CDR3 DNA reads TGTGCCAGCAGTGACAGTCGGGATGGCTACACCTTC.